This T cell receptor beta chain was captured by sequencing in a study of blood T cell repertoires in COVID-19. Study information: Sites in the United States, Italy and Spain provided acute and convalescent COVID-19 samples. The analysed material was cDNA or gDNA that came from T cells, B-cell-depleted T cells, or PBMCs.

In the authors' methods: Reference gene primer amplification gave estimated nucleated cell counts. Libraries were prepared by immunoSEQ multiplex PCR; TCRdb keeps only in-frame clonotypes and omits some of them. Clone size and V and J calls were adopted from that table, with D and trimming inferred from the DNA. Here the sample spans roughly 130,000 clones, around 87% being singletons. Germline CDR1 SNHLY, CDR2 FYNNEI. This CDR3 spans 16 amino acids. V lost 5 bases to trimming and J lost 3 bases; unmatched junction nucleotides: 11. The chain carries TRBV2 and TRBJ1-2, with 8 bases matching TRBD1. This TCR was sampled from an older woman with acute or convalescent COVID-19. What was sequenced was peripheral blood. CDR3 sequence (DNA): TGTGCCAGCAGTTCTGCCAGGGGGCTGCGCGACTATGGCTACACCTTC. Its translation is CASSSARGLRDYGYTF.